A selection of T cell receptor beta chains follows, all from one sample in a study of blood T cell repertoires in COVID-19. Here immunoSEQ multiplex PCR was the method, and the copy in TCRdb shows in-frame clones only, minus some. The sample lists around 240,000 clones; 80% to 90% were seen once. The material sequenced was PBMCs or T cells enriched from blood (not recorded which). These receptors were taken from a woman between 50 and 59 years old who had recovered from COVID-19. The CDR3 runs from the conserved cysteine through the conserved F or W. The order of the fields is clone size, V gene, D gene, J gene, CDR3 protein, CDR3 DNA. D genes are given only for firm matches. Expanded clones are given a class, and other clones once, few, many or no size at all.

size: -; V: TRBV4-1; D: -; J: TRBJ1-4; CDR3: CASSQTGSATNEKLFF; DNA: TGCGCCAGCAGCCAAACAGGGTCGGCGACTAATGAAAAACTGTTTTTT
size: -; V: TRBV28; D: TRBD1; J: TRBJ2-7; CDR3: CASSLRAGGEQYF; DNA: TGTGCCAGCAGTTTAAGGGCAGGGGGCGAGCAGTACTTC
size: -; V: TRBV2; D: -; J: TRBJ1-2; CDR3: CASNPIAGTGNGYTF; DNA: TGTGCCAGCAACCCAATCGCCGGGACTGGCAACGGCTACACCTTC
size: -; V: TRBV10-3; D: TRBD1; J: TRBJ2-7; CDR3: CAISAGTDSYEQYF; DNA: TGTGCCATCAGCGCCGGGACAGACTCCTACGAGCAGTACTTC
size: -; V: TRBV5-1; D: -; J: TRBJ1-1; CDR3: CASSSQQGNTEAFF; DNA: TGCGCCAGCAGCTCGCAGCAGGGGAACACTGAAGCTTTCTTT
size: -; V: TRBV28; D: -; J: TRBJ2-7; CDR3: CASSSLLSLYEQYF; DNA: TGTGCCAGCAGCTCCTTACTGTCCCTCTACGAGCAGTACTTC
size: -; V: TRBV10-1; D: TRBD1; J: TRBJ2-2; CDR3: CASSEWGTGINTGELFF; DNA: TGCGCCAGCAGTGAGTGGGGGACAGGGATAAACACCGGGGAGCTGTTTTTT
size: -; V: TRBV5-1; D: -; J: TRBJ2-1; CDR3: CASSPGQNNEQFF; DNA: TGCGCCAGCAGCCCCGGACAAAACAATGAGCAGTTCTTC
size: -; V: TRBV28; D: -; J: TRBJ1-3; CDR3: CASRDKIHSGGVSGNTIYF; DNA: TGTGCCAGCAGAGACAAAATACATTCGGGGGGGGTCTCTGGAAACACCATATATTTT
size: once; V: TRBV19; D: TRBD2; J: TRBJ2-2; CDR3: CASSSRVAGGMGTGELFF; DNA: TGTGCCAGTAGTTCCAGGGTGGCGGGAGGTATGGGCACCGGGGAGCTGTTTTTT
size: -; V: TRBV5-4; D: -; J: TRBJ2-3; CDR3: CASSFGDFPQYF; DNA: TGTGCCAGCAGCTTTGGGGACTTCCCACAGTATTTT
size: -; V: TRBV5-1; D: -; J: TRBJ2-3; CDR3: CASNPTSYTDTQYF; DNA: TGCGCCAGCAATCCAACGAGCTATACAGATACGCAGTATTTT
size: -; V: TRBV5-1; D: TRBD2; J: TRBJ2-3; CDR3: CASSYPTGLAGEGGTDTQYF; DNA: TGCGCCAGCAGCTACCCAACGGGACTAGCGGGAGAAGGCGGCACAGATACGCAGTATTTT
size: -; V: TRBV5-1; D: TRBD2; J: TRBJ2-1; CDR3: CASSFLSGRARDEQFF; DNA: TGCGCCAGCAGTTTCTTAAGCGGGAGGGCCAGAGATGAGCAGTTCTTC
size: once; V: TRBV28; D: -; J: TRBJ2-3; CDR3: CASSTTGPLADTQYF; DNA: TGTGCCAGCAGTACGACAGGACCCCTGGCGGATACGCAGTATTTT
size: -; V: TRBV2; D: -; J: TRBJ2-7; CDR3: CASGALTYEQYF; DNA: TGTGCCAGCGGGGCCCTCACCTACGAGCAGTACTTC
size: once; V: TRBV15; D: -; J: TRBJ1-5; CDR3: CATSRTTGFYQPQHF; DNA: TGTGCCACCAGCAGAACAACAGGGTTTTATCAGCCCCAGCATTTT
size: -; V: TRBV28; D: TRBD1; J: TRBJ1-2; CDR3: CASSRPPDRVYGYTF; DNA: TGTGCCAGCAGCCGCCCCCCGGACAGGGTCTATGGCTACACCTTC
size: -; V: TRBV6-1; D: -; J: TRBJ2-7; CDR3: CASSEWGRAAYEQYF; DNA: TGTGCCAGCAGTGAATGGGGCAGGGCGGCCTACGAGCAGTACTTC
size: -; V: TRBV28; D: TRBD1; J: TRBJ1-1; CDR3: CAYNRRDRGTEAFF; DNA: TGTGCCTACAACCGTAGGGACAGGGGGACTGAAGCTTTCTTT
size: -; V: TRBV9; D: -; J: TRBJ2-7; CDR3: CASSPGFYEQYF; DNA: TGTGCCAGCAGCCCTGGCTTTTACGAGCAGTACTTC
size: -; V: TRBV5-1; D: -; J: TRBJ1-4; CDR3: CASSLGQGPTNEKLFF; DNA: TGCGCCAGCAGCTTGGGGCAGGGCCCAACTAATGAAAAACTGTTTTTT
size: -; V: TRBV5-6; D: -; J: TRBJ1-1; CDR3: CASSRAGVMNTEAFF; DNA: TGTGCCAGCAGTCGGGCCGGGGTCATGAACACTGAAGCTTTCTTT
size: -; V: TRBV3-1/TRBV3-2; D: TRBD1; J: TRBJ1-3; CDR3: CASSPTDRWGDSGNTIYF; DNA: TGTGCCAGCAGCCCGACGGACAGGTGGGGAGACTCTGGAAACACCATATATTTT
size: -; V: TRBV5-1; D: TRBD2; J: TRBJ2-7; CDR3: CASSLGGLAGGQRYEQYF; DNA: TGCGCCAGCAGCTTGGGGGGACTAGCGGGAGGGCAACGGTACGAGCAGTACTTC
size: -; V: TRBV7-9; D: -; J: TRBJ2-7; CDR3: CASSSREVYEQYF; DNA: TGTGCCAGCAGCTCCAGGGAAGTCTACGAGCAGTACTTC
size: -; V: TRBV2; D: -; J: TRBJ2-3; CDR3: CASRRGDTQYF; DNA: TGTGCCAGCAGAAGGGGGGATACGCAGTATTTT
size: -; V: TRBV28; D: -; J: TRBJ2-3; CDR3: CASSTAFGTQYF; DNA: TGTGCCAGCAGTACCGCGTTCGGTACGCAGTATTTT
size: -; V: TRBV19; D: -; J: TRBJ1-4; CDR3: CASSIESGNEKLFF; DNA: TGTGCCAGTAGTATCGAGAGCGGTAATGAAAAACTGTTTTTT
size: -; V: TRBV19; D: TRBD1; J: TRBJ1-2; CDR3: CASPQGCYTF; DNA: TGTGCCAGCCCACAGGGGTGCTACACCTTC
size: few; V: TRBV28; D: TRBD1; J: TRBJ2-7; CDR3: CASRGQGEQYF; DNA: TGTGCCAGCAGAGGACAGGGGGAGCAGTACTTC
size: once; V: TRBV5-1; D: -; J: TRBJ1-5; CDR3: CASSLNDRLLEPQHF; DNA: TGCGCCAGCAGCTTGAACGACAGGCTCCTCGAGCCCCAGCATTTT
size: -; V: TRBV4-1; D: TRBD2; J: TRBJ2-1; CDR3: CASSQDLAGSYNEQFF; DNA: TGCGCCAGCAGCCAAGACTTAGCGGGCTCCTACAATGAGCAGTTCTTC
size: once; V: TRBV5-5; D: TRBD1; J: TRBJ2-4; CDR3: CASSSGTGELAKNIQYF; DNA: TGTGCCAGCAGCTCCGGGACAGGGGAACTAGCCAAAAACATTCAGTACTTC
size: once; V: TRBV5-6; D: -; J: TRBJ2-1; CDR3: CASRTLRASGDEQFF; DNA: TGTGCCAGCAGGACATTGAGGGCGAGCGGCGATGAGCAGTTCTTC
size: -; V: TRBV11-2; D: -; J: TRBJ1-3; CDR3: CASKEEILSGNTIYF; DNA: TGTGCCAGCAAAGAGGAGATCCTCTCTGGAAACACCATATATTTT
size: -; V: TRBV9; D: -; J: TRBJ2-7; CDR3: CASSVGGLGIEQYF; DNA: TGTGCCAGCAGCGTAGGGGGACTGGGCATAGAGCAGTACTTC
size: -; V: TRBV6-2/TRBV6-3; D: -; J: TRBJ1-1; CDR3: CASSIEMNTEAFF; DNA: TGTGCCAGCAGCATAGAGATGAACACTGAAGCTTTCTTT
size: -; V: TRBV3-1/TRBV3-2; D: -; J: TRBJ1-2; CDR3: CASSQDDRSYGYTF; DNA: TGTGCCAGCAGCCAAGATGACAGGAGCTATGGCTACACCTTC
size: -; V: TRBV28; D: -; J: TRBJ1-2; CDR3: CASSLRREFGYTF; DNA: TGTGCCAGCAGTTTAAGGAGGGAATTTGGCTACACCTTC
size: -; V: TRBV15; D: -; J: TRBJ2-2; CDR3: CATRGAGNAGELFF; DNA: TGTGCCACCAGGGGTGCGGGTAACGCCGGGGAGCTGTTTTTT
size: -; V: TRBV12-5; D: -; J: TRBJ2-5; CDR3: CASGLAGQETQYF; DNA: TGTGCTAGTGGTTTGGCAGGCCAAGAGACCCAGTACTTC
size: -; V: TRBV10-3; D: -; J: TRBJ2-1; CDR3: CAISRSSSTSYNEQFF; DNA: TGTGCCATCAGTAGGTCTAGCAGTACCTCCTACAATGAGCAGTTCTTC
size: -; V: TRBV28; D: -; J: TRBJ1-2; CDR3: CASSFTGYGGYTF; DNA: TGTGCCAGCAGTTTTACGGGGTACGGTGGCTACACCTTC
size: -; V: TRBV9; D: -; J: TRBJ2-1; CDR3: CASSVGEGGPYNEQFF; DNA: TGTGCCAGCAGCGTGGGTGAGGGGGGGCCCTACAATGAGCAGTTCTTC